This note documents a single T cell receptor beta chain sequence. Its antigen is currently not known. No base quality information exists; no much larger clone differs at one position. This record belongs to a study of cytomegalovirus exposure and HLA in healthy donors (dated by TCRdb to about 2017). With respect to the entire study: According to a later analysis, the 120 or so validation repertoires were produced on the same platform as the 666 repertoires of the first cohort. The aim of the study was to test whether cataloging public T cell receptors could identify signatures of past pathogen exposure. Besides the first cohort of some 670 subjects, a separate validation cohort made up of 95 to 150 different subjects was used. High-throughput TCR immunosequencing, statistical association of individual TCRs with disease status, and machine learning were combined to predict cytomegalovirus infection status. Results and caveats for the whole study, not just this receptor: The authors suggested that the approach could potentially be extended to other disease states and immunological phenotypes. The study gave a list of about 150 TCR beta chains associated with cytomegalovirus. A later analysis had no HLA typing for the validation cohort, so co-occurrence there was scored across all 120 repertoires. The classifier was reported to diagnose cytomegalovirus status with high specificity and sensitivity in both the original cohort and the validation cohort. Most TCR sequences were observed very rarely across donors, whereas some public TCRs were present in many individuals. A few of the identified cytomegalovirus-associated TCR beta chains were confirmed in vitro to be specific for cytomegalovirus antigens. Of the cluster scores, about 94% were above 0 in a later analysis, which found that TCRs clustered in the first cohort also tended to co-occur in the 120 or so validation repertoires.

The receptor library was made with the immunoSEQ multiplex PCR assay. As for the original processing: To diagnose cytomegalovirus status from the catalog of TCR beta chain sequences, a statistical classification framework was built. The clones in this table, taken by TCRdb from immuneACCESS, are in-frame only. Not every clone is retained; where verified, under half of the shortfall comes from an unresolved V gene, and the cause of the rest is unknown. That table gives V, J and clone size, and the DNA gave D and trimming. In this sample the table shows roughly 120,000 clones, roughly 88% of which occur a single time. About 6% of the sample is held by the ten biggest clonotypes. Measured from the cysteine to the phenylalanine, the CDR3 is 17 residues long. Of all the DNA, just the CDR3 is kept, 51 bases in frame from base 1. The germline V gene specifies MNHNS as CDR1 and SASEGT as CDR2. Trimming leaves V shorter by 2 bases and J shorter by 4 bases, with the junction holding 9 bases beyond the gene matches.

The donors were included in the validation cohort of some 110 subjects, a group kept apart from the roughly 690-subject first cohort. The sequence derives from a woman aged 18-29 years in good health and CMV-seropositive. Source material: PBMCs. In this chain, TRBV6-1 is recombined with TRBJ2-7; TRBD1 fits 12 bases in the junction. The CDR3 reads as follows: CASSEWIGTGGNYEQYF. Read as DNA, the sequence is TGTGCCAGCAGTGAATGGATTGGGACAGGGGGCAATTACGAGCAGTACTTC.